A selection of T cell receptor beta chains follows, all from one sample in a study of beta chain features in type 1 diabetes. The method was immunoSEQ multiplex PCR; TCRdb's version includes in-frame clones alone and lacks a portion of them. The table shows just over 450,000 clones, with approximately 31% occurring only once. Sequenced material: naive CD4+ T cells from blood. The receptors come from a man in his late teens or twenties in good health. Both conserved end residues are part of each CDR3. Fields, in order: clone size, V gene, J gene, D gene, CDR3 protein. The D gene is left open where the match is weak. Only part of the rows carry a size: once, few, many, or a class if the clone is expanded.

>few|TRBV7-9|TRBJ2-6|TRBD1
CASSRHGTVSGANVLTF
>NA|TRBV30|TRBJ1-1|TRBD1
CAWSRTGGMNTEAFF
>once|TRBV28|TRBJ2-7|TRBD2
CASSSPGLAGGQYEQYF
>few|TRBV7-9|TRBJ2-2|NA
CASSRGSTGELFF
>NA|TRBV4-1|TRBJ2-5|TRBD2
CASSQVGGRETQYF
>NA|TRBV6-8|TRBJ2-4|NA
CASSYWYTRAKNIQYF
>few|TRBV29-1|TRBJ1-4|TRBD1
CSVVDRGNEKLFF
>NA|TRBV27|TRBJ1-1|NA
CASSPNLNTEAFF
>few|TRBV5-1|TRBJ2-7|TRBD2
CASRSGLAGGTRDEQYF
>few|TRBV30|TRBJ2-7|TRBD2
CAWSHGTTYEQYF
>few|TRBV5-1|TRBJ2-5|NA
CASSPRYTQETQYF
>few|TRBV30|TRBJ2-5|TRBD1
CAWGRTGDRETQYF
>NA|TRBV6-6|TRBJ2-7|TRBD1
CASSLAGTGVYEQYF
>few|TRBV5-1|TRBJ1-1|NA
CASSDTMVEAFF
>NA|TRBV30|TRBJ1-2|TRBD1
CAWTPDRGNYGYTF
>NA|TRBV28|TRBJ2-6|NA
CASISGANVLTF
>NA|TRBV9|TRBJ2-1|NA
CASSVEGLANEQFF
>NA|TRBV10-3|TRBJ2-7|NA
CAISESGDYEQYF
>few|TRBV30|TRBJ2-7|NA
CAWSDRDEQYF
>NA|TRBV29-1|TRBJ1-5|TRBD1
CSVGQGPDQPQHF
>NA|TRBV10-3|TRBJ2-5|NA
CAISEKMEETQYF
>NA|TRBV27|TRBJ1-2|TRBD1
CASSPALPGTGNYGYTF
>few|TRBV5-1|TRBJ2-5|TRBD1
CASSLEGQGGETQYF
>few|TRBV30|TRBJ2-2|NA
CAWSLLSGFTGELFF
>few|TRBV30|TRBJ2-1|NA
CAWRGDFGPYNEQFF
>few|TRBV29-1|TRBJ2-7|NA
CSFREGMGSSYEQYF